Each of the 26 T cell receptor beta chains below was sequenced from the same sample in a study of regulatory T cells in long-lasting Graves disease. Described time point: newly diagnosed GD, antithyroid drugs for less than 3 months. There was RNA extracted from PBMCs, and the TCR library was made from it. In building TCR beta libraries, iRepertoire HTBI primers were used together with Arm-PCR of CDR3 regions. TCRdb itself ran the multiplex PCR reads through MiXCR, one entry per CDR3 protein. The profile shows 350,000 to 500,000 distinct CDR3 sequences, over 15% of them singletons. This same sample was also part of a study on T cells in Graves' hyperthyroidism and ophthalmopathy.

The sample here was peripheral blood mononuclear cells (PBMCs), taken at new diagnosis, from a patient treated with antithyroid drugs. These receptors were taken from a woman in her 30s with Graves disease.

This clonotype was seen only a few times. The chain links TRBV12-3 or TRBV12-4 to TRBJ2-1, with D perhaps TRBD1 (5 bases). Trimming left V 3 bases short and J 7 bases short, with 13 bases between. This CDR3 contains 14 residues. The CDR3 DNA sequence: TGTGCCAGCAGTTTGCAGGGCCGGCTGAATGAGCAGTTCTTC. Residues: CASSLQGRLNEQFF.

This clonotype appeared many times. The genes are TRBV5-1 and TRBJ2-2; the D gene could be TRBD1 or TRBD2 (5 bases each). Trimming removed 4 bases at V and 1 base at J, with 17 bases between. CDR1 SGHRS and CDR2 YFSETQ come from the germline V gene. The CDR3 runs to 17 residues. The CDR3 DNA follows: TGCGCCAGCAGCACCGGGACGCAACCCTTGAACACCGGGGAGCTGTTTTTT. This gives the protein CASSTGTQPLNTGELFF.

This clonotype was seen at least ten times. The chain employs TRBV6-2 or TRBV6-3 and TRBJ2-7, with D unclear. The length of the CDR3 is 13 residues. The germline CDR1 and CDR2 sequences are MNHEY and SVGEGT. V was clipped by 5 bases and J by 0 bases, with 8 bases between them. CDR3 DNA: TGTGCCAGCAGTGATGACATCTCCTACGAGCAGTACTTC. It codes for CASSDDISYEQYF.

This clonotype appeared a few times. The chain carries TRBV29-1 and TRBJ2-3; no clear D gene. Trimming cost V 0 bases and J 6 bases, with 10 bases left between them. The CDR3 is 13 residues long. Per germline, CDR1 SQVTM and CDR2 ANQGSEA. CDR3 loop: CSVEERHTDTQYF. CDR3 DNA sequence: TGCAGCGTTGAAGAAAGGCACACTGATACGCAGTATTTT.

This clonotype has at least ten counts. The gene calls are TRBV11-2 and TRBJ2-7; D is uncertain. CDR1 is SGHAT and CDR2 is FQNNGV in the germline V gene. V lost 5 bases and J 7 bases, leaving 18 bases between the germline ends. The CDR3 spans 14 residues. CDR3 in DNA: TGTGCCAGCAGCCCTGGTGGGCGCGTGGGTGAGCAGTACTTC. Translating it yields CASSPGGRVGEQYF.

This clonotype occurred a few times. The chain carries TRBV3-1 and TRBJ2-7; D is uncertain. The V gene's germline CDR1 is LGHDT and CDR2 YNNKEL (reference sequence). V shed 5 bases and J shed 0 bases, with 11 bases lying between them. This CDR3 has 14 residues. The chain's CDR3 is CASSEYVGSYEQYF. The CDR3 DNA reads TGTGCCAGCAGCGAATATGTTGGCTCCTACGAGCAGTACTTC.

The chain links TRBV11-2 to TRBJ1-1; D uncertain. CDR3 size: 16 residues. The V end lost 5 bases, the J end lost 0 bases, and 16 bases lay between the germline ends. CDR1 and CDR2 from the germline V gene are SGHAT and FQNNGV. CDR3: CASSPNSYLMNTEAFF. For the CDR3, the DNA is TGTGCCAGCAGCCCCAACAGCTATCTCATGAACACTGAAGCTTTCTTT. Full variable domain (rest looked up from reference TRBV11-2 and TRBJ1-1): EAGVAQSPRYKIIEKRQSVAFWCNPISGHATLYWYQQILGQGPKLLIQFQNNGVVDDSQLPKDRFSAERLKGVDSTLKIQPAKLEDSAVYLCASSPNSYLMNTEAFFGQGTRLTVV.

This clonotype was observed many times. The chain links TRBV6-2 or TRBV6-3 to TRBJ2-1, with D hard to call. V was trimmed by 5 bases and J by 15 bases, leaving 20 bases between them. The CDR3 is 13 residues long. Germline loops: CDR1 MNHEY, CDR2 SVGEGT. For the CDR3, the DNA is TGTGCCAGCAGTGAAGGACCTGTCAGAAAAGGGTTCTTC. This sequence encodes CASSEGPVRKGFF.

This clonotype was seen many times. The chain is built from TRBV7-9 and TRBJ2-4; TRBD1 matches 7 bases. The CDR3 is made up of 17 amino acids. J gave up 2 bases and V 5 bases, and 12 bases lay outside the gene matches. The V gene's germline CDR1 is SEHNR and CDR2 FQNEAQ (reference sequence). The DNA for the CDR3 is TGTGCCAGCAGCCAGACAGGGTGGGGGCTATCCAAAAACATTCAGTACTTC. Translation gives CASSQTGWGLSKNIQYF.

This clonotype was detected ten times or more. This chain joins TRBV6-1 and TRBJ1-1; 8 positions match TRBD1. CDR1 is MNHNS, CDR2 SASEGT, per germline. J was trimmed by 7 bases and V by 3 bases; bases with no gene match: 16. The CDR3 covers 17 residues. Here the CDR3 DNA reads TGTGCCAGCAGTGATGAGCCGGGGCAGGGGGCTAGGAGTGAAGCTTTCTTT. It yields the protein CASSDEPGQGARSEAFF.

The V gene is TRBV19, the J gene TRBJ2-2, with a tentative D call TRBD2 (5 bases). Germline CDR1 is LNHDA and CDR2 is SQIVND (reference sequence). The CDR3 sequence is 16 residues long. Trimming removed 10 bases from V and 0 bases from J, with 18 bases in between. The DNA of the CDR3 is TGTGCCACTACGGACGGAGGATTTTCGAACACCGGGGAGCTGTTTTTT. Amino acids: CATTDGGFSNTGELFF.

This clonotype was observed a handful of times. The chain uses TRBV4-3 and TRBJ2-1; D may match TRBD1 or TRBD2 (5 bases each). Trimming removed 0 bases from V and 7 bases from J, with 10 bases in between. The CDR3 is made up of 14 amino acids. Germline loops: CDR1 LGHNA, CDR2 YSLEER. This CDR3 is CASSQDNWGNEQFF. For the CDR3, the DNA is TGCGCCAGCAGCCAAGATAATTGGGGGAATGAGCAGTTCTTC.

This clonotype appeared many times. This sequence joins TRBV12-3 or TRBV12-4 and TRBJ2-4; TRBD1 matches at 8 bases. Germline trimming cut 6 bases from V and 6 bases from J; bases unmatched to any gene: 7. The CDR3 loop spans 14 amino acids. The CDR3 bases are TGTGCCAGCAGCCCCAGCGGACAGGGAAACATTCAGTACTTC. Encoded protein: CASSPSGQGNIQYF.

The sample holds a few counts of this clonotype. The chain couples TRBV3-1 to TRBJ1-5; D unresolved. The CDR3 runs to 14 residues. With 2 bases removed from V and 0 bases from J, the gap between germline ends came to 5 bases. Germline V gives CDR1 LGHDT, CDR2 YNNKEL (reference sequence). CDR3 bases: TGTGCCAGCAGCCAACAACATAGCAATCAGCCCCAGCATTTT. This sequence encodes CASSQQHSNQPQHF. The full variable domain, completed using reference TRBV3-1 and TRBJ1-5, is DTAVSQTPKYLVTQMGNDKSIKCEQNLGHDTMYWYKQDSKKFLKIMFSYNNKELIINETVPNRFSPKSPDKAHLNLHINSLELGDSAVYFCASSQQHSNQPQHFGDGTRLSIL.

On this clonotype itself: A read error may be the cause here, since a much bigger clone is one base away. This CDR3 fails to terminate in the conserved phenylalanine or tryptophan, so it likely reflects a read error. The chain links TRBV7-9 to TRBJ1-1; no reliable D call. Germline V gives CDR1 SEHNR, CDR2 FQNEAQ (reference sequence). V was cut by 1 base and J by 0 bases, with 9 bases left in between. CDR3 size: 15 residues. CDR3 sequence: CASSLVYKLNTEAFL. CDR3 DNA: TGTGCCAGCAGCTTAGTGTACAAATTGAACACTGAAGCTTTCCTT.

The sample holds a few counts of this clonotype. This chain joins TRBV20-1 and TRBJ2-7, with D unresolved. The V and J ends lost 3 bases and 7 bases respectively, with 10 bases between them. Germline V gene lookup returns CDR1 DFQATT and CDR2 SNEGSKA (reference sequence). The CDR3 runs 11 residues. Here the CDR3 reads CSASSTQEQYF. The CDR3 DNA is TGCAGTGCTAGCAGTACTCAAGAGCAGTACTTC.

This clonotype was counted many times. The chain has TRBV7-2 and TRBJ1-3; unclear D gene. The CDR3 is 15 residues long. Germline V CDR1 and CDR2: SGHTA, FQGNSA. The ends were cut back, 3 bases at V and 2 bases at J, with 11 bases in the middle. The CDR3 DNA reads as TGTGCCAGCAGCTTTCAGGCCTCCCCTGGAAACACCATATATTTT. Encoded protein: CASSFQASPGNTIYF. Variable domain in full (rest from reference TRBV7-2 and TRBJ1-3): GAGVSQSPSNKVTEKGKDVELRCDPISGHTALYWYRQSLGQGLEFLIYFQGNSAPDKSGLPSDRFSAERTGGSVSTLTIQRTQQEDSAVYLCASSFQASPGNTIYFGEGSWLTVV.

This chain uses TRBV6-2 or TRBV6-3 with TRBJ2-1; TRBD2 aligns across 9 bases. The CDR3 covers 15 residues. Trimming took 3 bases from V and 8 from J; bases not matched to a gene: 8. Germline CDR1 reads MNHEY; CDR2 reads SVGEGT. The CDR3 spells CASSYGGGRGYEQFF. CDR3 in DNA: TGTGCCAGCAGTTATGGCGGCGGGAGGGGGTATGAGCAGTTCTTC.

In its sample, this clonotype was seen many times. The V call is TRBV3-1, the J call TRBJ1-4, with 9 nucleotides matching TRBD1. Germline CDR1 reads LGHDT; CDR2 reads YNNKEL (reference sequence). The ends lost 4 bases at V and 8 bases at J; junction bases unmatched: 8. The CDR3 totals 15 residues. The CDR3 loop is CASSPRDRVGEKLFF. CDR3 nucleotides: TGTGCCAGCAGCCCCAGGGACAGGGTCGGCGAAAAACTGTTTTTT.

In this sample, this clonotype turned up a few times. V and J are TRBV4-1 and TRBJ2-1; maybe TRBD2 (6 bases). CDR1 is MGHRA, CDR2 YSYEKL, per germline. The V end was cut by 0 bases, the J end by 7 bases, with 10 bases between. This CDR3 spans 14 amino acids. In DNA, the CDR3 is TGCGCCAGCAGCCAAGAGAGACGGGGGAATGAGCAGTTCTTC. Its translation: CASSQERRGNEQFF.

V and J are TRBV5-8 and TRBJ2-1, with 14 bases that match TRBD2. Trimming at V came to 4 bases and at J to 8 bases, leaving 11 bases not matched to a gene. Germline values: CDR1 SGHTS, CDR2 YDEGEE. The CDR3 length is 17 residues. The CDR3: CASSLGLAGGIGDEQFF. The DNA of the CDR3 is TGTGCCAGCAGCCTCGGACTAGCGGGAGGTATAGGCGATGAGCAGTTCTTC. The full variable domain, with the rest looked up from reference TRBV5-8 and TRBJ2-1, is EAGVTQSPTHLIKTRGQQATLRCSPISGHTSVYWYQQALGLGLQFLLWYDEGEERNRGNFPPRFSGRQFPNYSSELNVNALELEDSALYLCASSLGLAGGIGDEQFFGPGTRLTVL.

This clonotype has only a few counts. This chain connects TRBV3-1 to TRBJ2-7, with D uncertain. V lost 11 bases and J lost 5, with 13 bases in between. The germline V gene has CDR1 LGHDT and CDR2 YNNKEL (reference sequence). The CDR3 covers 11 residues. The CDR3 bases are TGTGCCTCCGGGCTCCCCGACGAGCAGTACTTC. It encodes CASGLPDEQYF.

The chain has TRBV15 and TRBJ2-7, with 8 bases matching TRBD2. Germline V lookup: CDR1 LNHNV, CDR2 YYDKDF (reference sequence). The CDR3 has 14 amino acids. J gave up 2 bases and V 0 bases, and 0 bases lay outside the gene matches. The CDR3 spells CATSREGLAYEQYF. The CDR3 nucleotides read TGTGCCACCAGCAGAGAGGGACTAGCCTACGAGCAGTACTTC.

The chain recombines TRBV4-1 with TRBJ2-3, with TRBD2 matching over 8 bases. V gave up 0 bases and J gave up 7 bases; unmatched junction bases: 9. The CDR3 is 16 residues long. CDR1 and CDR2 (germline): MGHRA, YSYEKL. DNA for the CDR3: TGCGCCAGCAGCCAAGACCGGGGACTAGTCCCTCATACGCAGTATTTT. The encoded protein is CASSQDRGLVPHTQYF.

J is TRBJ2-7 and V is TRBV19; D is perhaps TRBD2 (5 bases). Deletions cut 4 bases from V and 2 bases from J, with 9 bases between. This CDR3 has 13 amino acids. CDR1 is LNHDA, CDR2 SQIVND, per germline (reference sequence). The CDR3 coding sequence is TGTGCCAGTAGTACCGGGAAGACCTACGAGCAGTACTTC. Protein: CASSTGKTYEQYF.

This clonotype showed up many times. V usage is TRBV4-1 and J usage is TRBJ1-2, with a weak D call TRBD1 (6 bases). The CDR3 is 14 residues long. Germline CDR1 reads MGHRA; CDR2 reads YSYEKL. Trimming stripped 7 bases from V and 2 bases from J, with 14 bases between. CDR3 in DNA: TGCGCCAGCACCTCAGGACAGACGAACTATGGCTACACCTTC. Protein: CASTSGQTNYGYTF.